This T cell receptor (beta chain) was recorded in a study of control samples from healthy donors and cancer patients. Using immunoSEQ multiplex PCR, the repertoire was profiled, and TCRdb retains in-frame clones only, with some absent. The sample holds about 160,000 clones, approximately 94% seen once. Points on this clone: The CDR3 ends on some other residue instead of the conserved phenylalanine or tryptophan, so this is likely a read error.

The sample comprised PBMCs. The clonotype originates from a man in his fifties or sixties with colorectal cancer.

In DNA form, the CDR3 reads TGTGCCAGCAGTTTAGCCGGCCCCCGTGGCTACACCCTC. Amino acid sequence: CASSLAGPRGYTL. This rearrangement joins TRBV27 to TRBJ1-2; no clear D. V lost 2 bases and J 7 bases, leaving 11 bases between the germline ends. CDR3 length equals 13 residues. The germline gives CDR1 MNHEY, CDR2 SMNVEV (reference sequence).